This passage covers 18 T cell receptor beta chains from one sample sequenced in a study of T cells after yellow fever vaccination. TCRdb used MiXCR to reprocess the 5' RACE reads, holding one entry per CDR3 protein. The sample comprises tens of thousands of distinct CDR3 sequences, roughly 7.4% of which are singletons, and about 40% rests with the top ten. The sample here was CD8+ T cells sorted from PBMCs, taken on the day of the yellow fever booster vaccination. The receptors shown here come from a man between 25 and 39 years old who received the YFV17D yellow fever vaccine.

The chain is built from TRBV15 and TRBJ2-4; 8 bases map to TRBD1. Germline V CDR1 and CDR2: LNHNV, YYDKDF (reference sequence). The V gene end was trimmed by 8 bases and the J gene end by 4 bases; junction bases not matched to a gene: 4. This CDR3 has 13 amino acids. The CDR3 sequence: CATEDRAKNIQYF. CDR3 in DNA: TGTGCCACCGAGGACAGGGCGAAAAACATTCAGTACTTC. Using reference TRBV15 and TRBJ2-4 for the parts outside the CDR3, the full variable domain is DAMVIQNPRYQVTQFGKPVTLSCSQTLNHNVMYWYQQKSSQAPKLLFHYYDKDFNNEADTPDNFQSRRPNTSFCFLDIRSPGLGDTAMYLCATEDRAKNIQYFGAGTRLSVL.

This clonotype was detected only a few times. The chain has TRBV20-1 and TRBJ2-3; either TRBD1 or TRBD2 may supply D (6 bases each). The germline gives CDR1 DFQATT, CDR2 SNEGSKA (reference sequence). V was pared by 3 bases and J by 8 bases, with 21 bases between. CDR3 length: 15 amino acids. CDR3 nucleotides: TGCAGTGCTAGGGACGGGGGCGAGGGTGTGGTTACGCAGTATTTT. Protein product: CSARDGGEGVVTQYF.

Of note for this clonotype: A much bigger clone sits one base away, suggesting this may be a read error. The rearrangement links TRBV12-3 or TRBV12-4 to TRBJ2-1; D is undetermined. The length of the CDR3 is 10 residues. Between the trimmed V and J ends, which lost 8 bases and 6 bases, there was a span of 5 bases. The CDR3 region is CASVGNEQFF. The CDR3 DNA sequence: TGTGCCAGCGTGGGCAATGAGCAGTTCTTC.

This clonotype was recorded a few times. The V call is TRBV4-3, the J call TRBJ2-1; weak D call: TRBD2 (5 bases). Germline V lookup: CDR1 LGHNA, CDR2 YSLEER. V was pared by 0 bases and J by 3 bases, with 15 bases between. This CDR3 has 17 amino acids. CDR3 bases: TGCGCCAGCAGCCAAGATCTGGCAGCGGCTTACTACAATGAGCAGTTCTTC. Translated, it gives CASSQDLAAAYYNEQFF.

The chain has TRBV7-9 and TRBJ2-1, with a weak D call TRBD2 (6 bases). Germline assignment: CDR1 SEHNR and CDR2 FQNEAQ (reference sequence). The CDR3 has 11 residues. The V and J ends lost 1 base and 16 bases respectively, with 11 bases between them. CDR3 amino acids: CASSLGQGGFF. Written as DNA, the CDR3 is TGTGCCAGCAGCTTAGGGCAGGGAGGATTCTTC.

The chain couples TRBV28 to TRBJ2-5; 9 bases agree with TRBD2. The V segment lost 1 base and the J segment 0 bases; nucleotides outside the gene matches: 6. The CDR3 runs 17 residues. Germline V gene data show CDR1 as MDHEN and CDR2 as SYDVKM. CDR3 in amino acids: CASSLSASGAYQETQYF. In DNA, the CDR3 is TGTGCCAGCAGTTTATCGGCTAGCGGGGCCTACCAAGAGACCCAGTACTTC.

The chain couples TRBV19 to TRBJ2-7; D is uncertain. The CDR3 totals 14 residues. V was pared by 6 bases and J by 0 bases, with 12 bases between. The germline V gene encodes CDR1 LNHDA and CDR2 SQIVND (reference sequence). The CDR3 reads CASSGLMSSYEQYF. The CDR3 coding sequence is TGTGCCAGTAGCGGCCTCATGAGCTCCTACGAGCAGTACTTC.

This clonotype appeared many times. This chain uses TRBV12-3 or TRBV12-4 with TRBJ2-1; D is possibly TRBD2 (6 bases). The CDR3 length is 15 residues. Trimming stripped 4 bases from V and 3 bases from J, with 13 bases between. The CDR3 loop is CASSSAGLGYNEQFF. The CDR3 DNA is TGTGCCAGCAGTTCAGCGGGTTTAGGCTACAATGAGCAGTTCTTC.

The sample holds many counts of this clonotype. The V gene is TRBV6-6, the J gene TRBJ2-1; TRBD1 aligns across 7 bases. CDR1 is MNHNY and CDR2 is SVGAGI in the germline V gene (reference sequence). The CDR3 covers 12 residues. Germline trimming cut 6 bases from V and 9 bases from J; bases unmatched to any gene: 5. Here the CDR3 reads CASRGPGGEQFF. CDR3 bases: TGTGCCAGCAGGGGACCAGGGGGTGAGCAGTTCTTC.

This chain joins TRBV11-3 and TRBJ2-5; 11 bases are shared with TRBD2. J lost 0 bases, V lost 7 bases, and 7 bases had no gene match. The CDR3 loop spans 16 amino acids. Germline V CDR1 and CDR2: SGHNT, YENEEA. CDR3 in amino acids: CASNIRLAGNQETQYF. For the CDR3, the DNA is TGTGCCAGCAACATACGACTAGCGGGGAACCAAGAGACCCAGTACTTC.

The chain combines TRBV7-2 with TRBJ1-1; no definite D call. Germline assignment: CDR1 SGHTA and CDR2 FQGNSA. Trimming shortened V by 3 bases and J by 4 bases, and 12 bases separated the two germline ends. This CDR3 comprises 14 residues. CDR3 DNA sequence: TGTGCCAGCAGCTTTACGGGGTCGGGCACTGAAGCTTTCTTT. Its protein product is CASSFTGSGTEAFF.

The chain couples TRBV9 to TRBJ2-2, with 8 nucleotides matching TRBD2. After removal of 3 bases from V and 1 base from J, the junction contained 5 bases not matched to a gene. Germline-derived CDR1 and CDR2 are SGDLS and YYNGEE. The CDR3 runs 16 residues. CDR3: CASSASSGRNTGELFF. The CDR3 DNA follows: TGTGCCAGCAGCGCGTCTAGCGGGCGGAACACCGGGGAGCTGTTTTTT.

There are a few counts of this clonotype. CDR3 sequence reads: CASSWGTQGHEQFF. The CDR3 DNA is TGCGCCAGCAGCTGGGGGACCCAGGGACATGAGCAGTTCTTC. The chain recombines TRBV5-1 with TRBJ2-1; D is possibly TRBD1 or TRBD2 (5 bases each). This CDR3 is built from 14 residues. Per the germline V gene, CDR1 is SGHRS and CDR2 is YFSETQ. V lost 3 bases and J 8 bases, leaving 15 bases between the germline ends.

The chain is built from TRBV28 and TRBJ1-1; no definite D call. The CDR3 is 11 amino acids. In germline, CDR1 is MDHEN, CDR2 SYDVKM. The CDR3 DNA reads as TGTGGCGCGTGGGGTAACACTGAAGCTTTCTTT. Residues: CGAWGNTEAFF.

This clonotype was counted many times. The chain combines TRBV20-1 with TRBJ2-1; 7 positions match TRBD2. The trim removed 5 bases at V and 8 bases at J, leaving 3 bases unmatched. Looked up from germline, CDR1 is DFQATT and CDR2 is SNEGSKA (reference sequence). The CDR3 is 11 residues long. The CDR3 nucleotides are TGCAGTGCTCTAGCGGATCATGAGCAGTTCTTC. Encoded protein: CSALADHEQFF.

This clonotype was picked up a small number of times. This chain links TRBV5-1 with TRBJ2-1, with 12 nucleotides matching TRBD2. Germline-derived CDR1 and CDR2 are SGHRS and YFSETQ. V was pared by 3 bases and J by 5 bases, with 3 bases of the junction left unmatched. The CDR3 covers 15 residues. For the CDR3, the DNA is TGCGCCAGCAGCTACGGACTAGCGGGGCACAATGAGCAGTTCTTC. Amino acid sequence: CASSYGLAGHNEQFF.

The genes are TRBV7-8 and TRBJ1-1; tentative D call: TRBD1 (5 bases). V shed 1 base and J shed 2 bases, with 17 bases lying between them. The germline V gene has CDR1 SGHVS and CDR2 FQNEAQ. The CDR3 covers 17 residues. DNA of the CDR3: TGTGCCAGCAGCTTAGGTTGGGCAGGGAGGGCAAACACTGAAGCTTTCTTT. Translation: CASSLGWAGRANTEAFF.

This clonotype has only a few counts. This chain uses TRBV5-1 with TRBJ1-1; D is perhaps TRBD1 (6 bases). The ends were cut back, 3 bases at V and 1 base at J, with 16 bases in the middle. Germline V lookup: CDR1 SGHRS, CDR2 YFSETQ. The CDR3 has 16 amino acids. The CDR3 bases are TGCGCCAGCAGCTGGGCTTTGGGGGGGCCGAACACTGAAGCTTTCTTT. It is translated as CASSWALGGPNTEAFF.